The 15 T cell receptor beta chains below come from one sample, sequenced in a study of T cell repertoires in cytomegalovirus infection. TCRdb reprocessed the reads via MiXCR and lists one record per CDR3 protein. The table lists over 250,000 distinct CDR3 sequences, roughly a fifth of them singletons, with approximately 19% in the top ten. These receptors' targets are unknown. The input for sequencing was cultured PBMCs, taken from culture after CMV antigen stimulation. These receptors were collected from a human donor in good health (CMV status not recorded). Some clones in this sample may be carry-over from other donors' samples.

This clonotype was counted at least ten times. The chain links TRBV7-2 to TRBJ2-1; 7 bases map to TRBD2. J lost 5 bases, V lost 3 bases, and 13 bases had no gene match. Germline V CDR1 and CDR2: SGHTA, FQGNSA. The CDR3 length is 17 residues. The CDR3 coding sequence is TGTGCCAGCAGCTTGCGATCGGGGGAGGGCTACCACAATGAGCAGTTCTTC. Translating gives CASSLRSGEGYHNEQFF.

V is TRBV4-1 and J is TRBJ2-7; 10 bases match TRBD2. With V trimmed by 6 bases and J by 5 bases, 16 bases remained unmatched. The CDR3 contains 17 residues. Germline-derived CDR1 and CDR2 are MGHRA and YSYEKL. CDR3 amino acids: CASSPTPLAGVGHEQYV. CDR3 coding DNA: TGCGCCAGCAGTCCTACCCCCCTAGCGGGAGTAGGCCACGAGCAGTACGTC.

In this sample, this clonotype turned up once. This sequence joins TRBV19 and TRBJ2-3, with D perhaps given as TRBD1 or TRBD2 (5 bases each). V was cut by 9 bases and J by 0 bases, with 10 bases left in between. From germline, CDR1 is LNHDA and CDR2 SQIVND (reference sequence). CDR3 size: 13 residues. CDR3 nucleotide sequence: TGTGCCAGCGAGGGGACCAGCACAGATACGCAGTATTTT. It is translated as CASEGTSTDTQYF.

This chain joins TRBV7-9 and TRBJ2-7, with 8 bases identical to TRBD2. The CDR3 is 15 amino acids. V dropped 3 bases and J dropped 2; count of bases not matched to a gene: 6. Germline assignment: CDR1 SEHNR and CDR2 FQNEAQ (reference sequence). Here the CDR3 DNA reads TGTGCCAGCAGCTTTGATTCGGGAGGGCCCTACGAGCAGTACTTC. Its protein product is CASSFDSGGPYEQYF.

CDR3 nucleotide sequence: TGTGCCAGCAGCTTATCAAGGTCCTCTGGGGCCAACGTCCTGACTTTC. The encoded protein is CASSLSRSSGANVLTF. The gene calls are TRBV7-3 and TRBJ2-6; the D is unclear. Per the germline V gene, CDR1 is SGHTA and CDR2 is FQGTGA. V was cut by 2 bases and J by 0 bases, with 8 bases left in between. The CDR3 totals 16 residues.

This clonotype came up many times. V usage is TRBV7-2 and J usage is TRBJ1-2; TRBD1 is a possible D gene (5 bases). The V gene's germline CDR1 is SGHTA and CDR2 FQGNSA. CDR3 size: 13 residues. Deletions cut 1 base from V and 8 bases from J, with 11 bases between. The CDR3 loop reads CASSLEWGGGYTF. CDR3 sequence (DNA): TGTGCCAGCAGCTTAGAGTGGGGCGGAGGCTACACCTTC.

At least ten counts were recorded for this clonotype. The chain has TRBV24-1 and TRBJ2-2; D gene uncertain. The germline CDR1 and CDR2 sequences are KGHDR and SFDVKD. The CDR3 is made up of 15 amino acids. The V end was cut by 1 base, the J end by 8 bases, with 13 bases between. CDR3: CATSDLSLRRGELFF. The CDR3 DNA is TGTGCCACCAGTGATTTAAGTCTCCGACGGGGGGAGCTGTTTTTT.

The genes are TRBV23-1 and TRBJ2-2; the match to TRBD2 covers 7 bases. TRBV23-1 is labeled an ORF, and its function is uncertain. The CDR3 covers 14 residues. V lost 11 bases to trimming and J lost 6 bases; unmatched junction nucleotides: 12. This CDR3 is CAGSGTTSPGELFF. CDR3 nucleotides: TGCGCCGGTTCCGGGACTACCAGCCCCGGGGAGCTGTTTTTT.

The rearrangement links TRBV6-5 to TRBJ2-3; D may be TRBD1 or TRBD2 (6 bases each). The CDR3 spans 16 residues. V was trimmed by 0 bases and J by 5 bases, leaving 15 bases between them. Germline V lookup: CDR1 MNHEY, CDR2 SVGAGI. The CDR3 coding sequence is TGTGCCAGCAGTTACTCGATAGGGGGAGGAGGAGATACGCAGTATTTT. It encodes CASSYSIGGGGDTQYF.

The V and J genes are TRBV2 and TRBJ2-2, with 11 nucleotides matching TRBD2. The V gene end was trimmed by 2 bases and the J gene end by 6 bases; junction bases not matched to a gene: 2. Germline CDR1 and CDR2: SNHLY and FYNNEI. The CDR3 runs to 15 residues. The CDR3: CASSELAGGAGELFF. CDR3 coding DNA: TGTGCCAGCAGTGAACTAGCGGGAGGAGCCGGGGAGCTGTTTTTT.

In its sample, this clonotype was seen many times. The genes are TRBV7-2 and TRBJ1-5; D is ambiguous. V gave up 6 bases and J gave up 1 base, with 7 bases separating them. The germline V gene encodes CDR1 SGHTA and CDR2 FQGNSA. The CDR3 length is 13 residues. Here the CDR3 DNA reads TGTGCCAGCAGTCCACACAGCAATCAGCCCCAGCATTTT. Residues: CASSPHSNQPQHF.

There are many counts of this clonotype. The chain has TRBV7-2 and TRBJ1-3, with D hard to call. V was clipped by 2 bases and J by 0 bases, with 11 bases between them. The V gene's germline CDR1 is SGHTA and CDR2 FQGNSA. The CDR3 runs to 16 residues. Here the CDR3 reads CASSLMTVSSGNTIYF. DNA of the CDR3: TGTGCCAGCAGCTTAATGACTGTGAGCTCTGGAAACACCATATATTTT.

This clonotype came up a few times. The rearrangement uses TRBV12-3 or TRBV12-4 and TRBJ2-5; D uncertain. This CDR3 has 15 residues. Deletions cut 3 bases from V and 5 bases from J, with 16 bases between. The CDR3 reads CASSFGWSSAETQYF. As DNA, the CDR3 is TGTGCCAGCAGTTTTGGCTGGTCGTCGGCGGAGACCCAGTACTTC.

This clonotype occurred a few times. The chain joins TRBV7-2 to TRBJ2-5, with a possible D match to TRBD2 (5 bases). Trimming cost V 1 base and J 4 bases, with 13 bases left between them. The germline CDR1 and CDR2 sequences are SGHTA and FQGNSA. There are 15 residues in the CDR3. The CDR3 is CASSLEVGAGETQYF. CDR3 bases: TGTGCCAGCAGCTTAGAGGTGGGAGCAGGAGAGACCCAGTACTTC.

The rearrangement links TRBV18 to TRBJ1-1; D possibly corresponds to TRBD1 (5 bases). Trimming removed 3 bases at V and 4 bases at J, with 24 bases between. The CDR3 consists of 18 residues. The V gene's germline CDR1 is KGHSH and CDR2 LQKENI. CDR3 DNA sequence: TGTGCCAGCTCACCGACCTGGGGCAGGGTGAGCCTAGCCACTGAAGCTTTCTTT. Its translation: CASSPTWGRVSLATEAFF.